This T cell receptor beta chain is from a study of blood T cells in healthy people across ages. Between the trimmed V and J ends, which lost 6 bases and 0 bases, there was a span of 3 bases. This CDR3 has 12 amino acids. Germline assignment: CDR1 MNHEY and CDR2 SVGAGI. This clonotype was observed a few times. Healthy Caucasian individuals from Russia aged roughly 6 to 90 were enrolled as donors. A minimum of 6 micrograms of total RNA was extracted per sample. A J-beta primer mix and a sample-barcoded 5' primer were used in a second PCR of about 7 to 12 cycles. TCRdb itself ran the 5' RACE reads through MiXCR, one entry per CDR3 protein. In the table there are some 1,500,000 distinct CDR3 sequences, 40% to 45% of which are singletons.

The source of this sequence is a woman between 18 and 29 years old in good health. The sequenced sample was blood. This chain uses TRBV6-5 with TRBJ1-3; D remains unclear. In nucleotides, the CDR3 is TGTGCCAGCAGGAGCTCTGGAAACACCATATATTTT. Protein product: CASRSSGNTIYF.